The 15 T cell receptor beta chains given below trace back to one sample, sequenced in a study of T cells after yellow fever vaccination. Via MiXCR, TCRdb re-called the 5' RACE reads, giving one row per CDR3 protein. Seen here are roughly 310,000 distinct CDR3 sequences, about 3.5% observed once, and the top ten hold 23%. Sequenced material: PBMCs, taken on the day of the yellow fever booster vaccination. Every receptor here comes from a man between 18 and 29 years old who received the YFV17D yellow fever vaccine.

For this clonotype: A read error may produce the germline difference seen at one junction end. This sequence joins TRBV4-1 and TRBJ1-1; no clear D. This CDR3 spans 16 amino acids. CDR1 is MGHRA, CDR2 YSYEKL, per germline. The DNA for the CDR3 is TGCGCCAGCAGCCAAGTAGTCCCTTGGGTGAACACTGAATCTTTCTTT. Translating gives CASSQVVPWVNTESFF.

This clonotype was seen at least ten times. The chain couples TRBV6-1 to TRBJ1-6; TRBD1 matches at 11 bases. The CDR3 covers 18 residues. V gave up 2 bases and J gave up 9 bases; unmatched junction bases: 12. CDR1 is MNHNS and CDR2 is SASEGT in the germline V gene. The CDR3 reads CASSEPGQGVLGGSPLHF. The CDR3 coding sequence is TGTGCCAGCAGTGAACCGGGACAGGGGGTTTTAGGCGGTTCACCCCTCCACTTT.

CDR3 residues: CASSQDLVGGRTYEQYF. The CDR3 nucleotides are TGCGCCAGCAGCCAAGATCTGGTTGGGGGACGGACCTACGAGCAGTACTTC. The V and J genes are TRBV4-1 and TRBJ2-7; D may match TRBD1 or TRBD2 (5 bases each). The CDR3 spans 17 residues. Germline assignment: CDR1 MGHRA and CDR2 YSYEKL. Between the trimmed V and J ends, which lost 0 bases and 2 bases, there was a span of 17 bases.

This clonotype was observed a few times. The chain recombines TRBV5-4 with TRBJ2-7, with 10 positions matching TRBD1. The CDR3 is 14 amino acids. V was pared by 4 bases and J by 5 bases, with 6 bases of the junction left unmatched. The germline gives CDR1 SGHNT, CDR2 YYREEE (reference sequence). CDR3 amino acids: CASSAGDRGNEQYV. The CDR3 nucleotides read TGTGCCAGCAGCGCCGGGGACAGGGGCAACGAGCAGTACGTC.

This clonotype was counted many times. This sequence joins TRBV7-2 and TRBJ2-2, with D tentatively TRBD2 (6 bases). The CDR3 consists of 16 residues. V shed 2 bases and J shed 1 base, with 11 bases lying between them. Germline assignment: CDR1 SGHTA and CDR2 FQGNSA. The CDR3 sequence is CASSLHGGVNTGELFF. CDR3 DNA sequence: TGTGCCAGCAGCTTACACGGCGGGGTGAACACCGGGGAGCTGTTTTTT.

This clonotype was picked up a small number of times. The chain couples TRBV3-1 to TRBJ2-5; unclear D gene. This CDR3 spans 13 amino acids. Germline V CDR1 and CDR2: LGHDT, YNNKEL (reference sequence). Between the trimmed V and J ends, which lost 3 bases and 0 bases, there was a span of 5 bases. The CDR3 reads CASSHLYQETQYF. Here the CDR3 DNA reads TGTGCCAGCAGCCACCTGTACCAAGAGACCCAGTACTTC.

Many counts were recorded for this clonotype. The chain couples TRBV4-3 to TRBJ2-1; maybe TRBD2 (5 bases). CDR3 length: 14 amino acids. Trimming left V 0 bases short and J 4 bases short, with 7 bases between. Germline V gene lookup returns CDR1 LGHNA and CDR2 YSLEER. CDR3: CASSQEAAYNEQFF. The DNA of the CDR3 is TGCGCCAGCAGCCAAGAAGCGGCATACAATGAGCAGTTCTTC.

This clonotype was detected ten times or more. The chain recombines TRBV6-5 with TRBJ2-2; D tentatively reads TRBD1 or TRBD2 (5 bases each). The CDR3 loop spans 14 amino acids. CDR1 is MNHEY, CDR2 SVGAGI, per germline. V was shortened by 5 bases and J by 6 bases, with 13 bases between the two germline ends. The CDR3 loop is CASSREGISGELFF. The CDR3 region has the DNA TGTGCCAGCAGTCGTGAGGGGATCTCCGGGGAGCTGTTTTTT.

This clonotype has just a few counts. CDR3 coding DNA: TGCAGTGGGTCCGGGGGCCCCCAAGGAGATACGCAGTATTTT. The encoded protein is CSGSGGPQGDTQYF. V usage is TRBV20-1 and J usage is TRBJ2-3; D possibly matches TRBD1 or TRBD2 (6 bases each). Germline V lookup: CDR1 DFQATT, CDR2 SNEGSKA (reference sequence). CDR3 length: 14 amino acids. Trimming cost V 7 bases and J 5 bases, with 19 bases left between them.

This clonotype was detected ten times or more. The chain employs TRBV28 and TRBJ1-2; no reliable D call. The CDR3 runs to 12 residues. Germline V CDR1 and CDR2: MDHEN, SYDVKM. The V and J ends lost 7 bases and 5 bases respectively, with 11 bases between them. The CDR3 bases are TGTGCCAGCACTAAACAGCATTATGGCTACACCTTC. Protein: CASTKQHYGYTF.

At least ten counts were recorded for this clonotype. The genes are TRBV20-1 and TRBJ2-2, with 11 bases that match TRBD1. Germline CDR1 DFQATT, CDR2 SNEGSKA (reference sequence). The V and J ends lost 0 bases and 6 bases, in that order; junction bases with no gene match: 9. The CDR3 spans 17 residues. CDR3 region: CSARDPGQGVVSGELFF. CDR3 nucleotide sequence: TGCAGTGCTAGAGACCCGGGACAGGGGGTTGTGTCCGGGGAGCTGTTTTTT.

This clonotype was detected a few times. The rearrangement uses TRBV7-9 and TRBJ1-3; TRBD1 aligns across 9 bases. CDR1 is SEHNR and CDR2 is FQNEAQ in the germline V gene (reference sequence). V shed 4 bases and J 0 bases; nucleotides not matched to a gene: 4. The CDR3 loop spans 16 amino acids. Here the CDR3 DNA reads TGTGCCAGCAGCTCCCAGACAGGGGGCTCTGGAAACACCATATATTTT. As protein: CASSSQTGGSGNTIYF. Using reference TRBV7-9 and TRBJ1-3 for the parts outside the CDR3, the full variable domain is DTGVSQNPRHKITKRGQNVTFRCDPISEHNRLYWYRQTLGQGPEFLTYFQNEAQLEKSRLLSDRFSAERPKGSFSTLEIQRTEQGDSAMYLCASSSQTGGSGNTIYFGEGSWLTVV.

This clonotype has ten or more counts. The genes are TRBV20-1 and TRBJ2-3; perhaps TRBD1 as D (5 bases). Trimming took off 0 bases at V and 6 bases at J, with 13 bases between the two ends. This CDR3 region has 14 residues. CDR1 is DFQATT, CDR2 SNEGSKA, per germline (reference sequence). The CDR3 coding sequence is TGCAGTGCTAGAGATTCTCAGGGTGGCGATACGCAGTATTTT. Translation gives CSARDSQGGDTQYF.

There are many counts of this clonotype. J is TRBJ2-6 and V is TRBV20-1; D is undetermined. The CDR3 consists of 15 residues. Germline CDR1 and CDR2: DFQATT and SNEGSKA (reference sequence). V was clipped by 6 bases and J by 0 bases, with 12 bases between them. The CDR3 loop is CSAQVHHSGANVLTF. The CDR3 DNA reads TGCAGTGCCCAGGTCCACCACTCTGGGGCCAACGTCCTGACTTTC.

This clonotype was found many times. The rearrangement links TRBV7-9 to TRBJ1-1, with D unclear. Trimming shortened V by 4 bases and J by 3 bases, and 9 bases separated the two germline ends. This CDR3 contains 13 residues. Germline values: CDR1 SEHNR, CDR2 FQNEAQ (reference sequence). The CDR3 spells CASSSDGDTEAFF. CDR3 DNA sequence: TGTGCCAGCAGCTCCGACGGAGACACTGAAGCTTTCTTT. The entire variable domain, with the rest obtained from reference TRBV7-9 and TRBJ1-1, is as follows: DTGVSQNPRHKITKRGQNVTFRCDPISEHNRLYWYRQTLGQGPEFLTYFQNEAQLEKSRLLSDRFSAERPKGSFSTLEIQRTEQGDSAMYLCASSSDGDTEAFFGQGTRLTVV.